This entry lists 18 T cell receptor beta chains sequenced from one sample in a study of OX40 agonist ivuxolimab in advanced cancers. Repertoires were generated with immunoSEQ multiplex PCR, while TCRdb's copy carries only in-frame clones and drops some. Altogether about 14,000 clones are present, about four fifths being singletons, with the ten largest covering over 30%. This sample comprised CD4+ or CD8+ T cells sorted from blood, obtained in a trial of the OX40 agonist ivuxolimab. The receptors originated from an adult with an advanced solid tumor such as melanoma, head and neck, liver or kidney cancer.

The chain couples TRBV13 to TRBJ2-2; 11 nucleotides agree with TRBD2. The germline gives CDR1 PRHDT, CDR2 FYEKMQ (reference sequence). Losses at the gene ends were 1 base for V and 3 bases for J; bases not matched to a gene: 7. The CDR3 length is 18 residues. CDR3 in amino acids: CASSLEELAGGDTGELFF. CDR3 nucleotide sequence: TGTGCCAGCAGCTTAGAGGAGCTAGCGGGAGGAGACACCGGGGAGCTGTTTTTT.

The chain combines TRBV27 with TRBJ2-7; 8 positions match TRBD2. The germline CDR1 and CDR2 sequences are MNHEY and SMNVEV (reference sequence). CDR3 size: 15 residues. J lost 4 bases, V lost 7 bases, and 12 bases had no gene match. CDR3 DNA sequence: TGTGCCAGCACGGGGGGGAGGGCCTACTTTTACGAGCAGTACTTC. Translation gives CASTGGRAYFYEQYF.

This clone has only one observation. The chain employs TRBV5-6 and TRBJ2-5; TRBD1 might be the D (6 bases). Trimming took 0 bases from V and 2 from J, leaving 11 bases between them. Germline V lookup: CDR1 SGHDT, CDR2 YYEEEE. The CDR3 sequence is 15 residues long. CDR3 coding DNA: TGTGCCAGCAGCTTGGAAGGGACACATCAAGAGACCCAGTACTTC. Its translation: CASSLEGTHQETQYF.

This CDR3 reads CASSQMVFYEQYF. The CDR3 region has the DNA TGCGCCAGCAGCCAAATGGTGTTCTACGAGCAGTACTTC. J is TRBJ2-7 and V is TRBV4-1; D is unclear. The germline gives CDR1 MGHRA, CDR2 YSYEKL. Trimming cost V 2 bases and J 3 bases, with 8 bases left between them. The CDR3 is made up of 13 amino acids.

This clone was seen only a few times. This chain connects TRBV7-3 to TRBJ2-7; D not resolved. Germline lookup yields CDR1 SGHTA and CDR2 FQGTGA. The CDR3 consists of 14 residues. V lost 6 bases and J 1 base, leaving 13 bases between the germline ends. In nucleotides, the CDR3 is TGTGCCAGCAGTAATAGTATAGATTCCTACGAGCAGTACTTC. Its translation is CASSNSIDSYEQYF.

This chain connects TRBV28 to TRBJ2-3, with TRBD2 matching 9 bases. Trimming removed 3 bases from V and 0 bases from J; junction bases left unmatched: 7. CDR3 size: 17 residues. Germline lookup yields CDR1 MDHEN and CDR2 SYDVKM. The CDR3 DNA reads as TGTGCCAGCAGTTTCCCCCCTGCGGGAGGGAGCACAGATACGCAGTATTTT. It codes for CASSFPPAGGSTDTQYF. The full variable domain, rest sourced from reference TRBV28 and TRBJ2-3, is DVKVTQSSRYLVKRTGEKVFLECVQDMDHENMFWYRQDPGLGLRLIYFSYDVKMKEKGDIPEGYSVSREKKERFSLILESASTNQTSMYLCASSFPPAGGSTDTQYFGPGTRLTVL.

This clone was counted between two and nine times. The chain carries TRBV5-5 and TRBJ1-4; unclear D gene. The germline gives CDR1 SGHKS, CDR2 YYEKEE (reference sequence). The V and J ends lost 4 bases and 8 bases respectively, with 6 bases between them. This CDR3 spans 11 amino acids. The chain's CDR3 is CASSLLEKLFF. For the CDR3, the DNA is TGTGCCAGCAGCCTCTTAGAAAAACTGTTTTTT.

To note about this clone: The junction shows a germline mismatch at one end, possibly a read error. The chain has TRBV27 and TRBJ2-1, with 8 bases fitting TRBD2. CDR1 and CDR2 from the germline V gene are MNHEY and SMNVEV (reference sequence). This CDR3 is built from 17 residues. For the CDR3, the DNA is TGTGCCAGTCATCCACAACCAGCGGGAGTCTCCTCCAATGAGCAGTTCTTC. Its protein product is CASHPQPAGVSSNEQFF.

This CDR3 is CASSAGTGGSYEQYF. DNA of the CDR3: TGTGCCAGTAGTGCAGGGACAGGGGGCTCCTACGAGCAGTACTTC. The chain uses TRBV19 and TRBJ2-7; TRBD1 agrees at 11 bases. This CDR3 contains 15 residues. V lost 5 bases, J lost 0 bases, and 3 bases stayed unmatched. Germline V CDR1 and CDR2: LNHDA, SQIVND (reference sequence).

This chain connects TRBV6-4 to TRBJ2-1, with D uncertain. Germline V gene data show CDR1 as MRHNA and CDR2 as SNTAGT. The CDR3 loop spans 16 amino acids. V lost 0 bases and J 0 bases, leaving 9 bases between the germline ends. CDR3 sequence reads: CASSDSGLSSYNEQFF. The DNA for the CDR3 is TGTGCCAGCAGTGACTCAGGGCTCAGCTCCTACAATGAGCAGTTCTTC.

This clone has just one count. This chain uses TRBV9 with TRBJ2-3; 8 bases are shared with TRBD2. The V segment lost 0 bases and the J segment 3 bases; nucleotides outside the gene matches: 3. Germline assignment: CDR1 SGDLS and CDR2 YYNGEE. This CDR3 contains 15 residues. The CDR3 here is CASSVASGRTDTQYF. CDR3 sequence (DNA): TGTGCCAGCAGCGTAGCCAGCGGGAGAACAGATACGCAGTATTTT.

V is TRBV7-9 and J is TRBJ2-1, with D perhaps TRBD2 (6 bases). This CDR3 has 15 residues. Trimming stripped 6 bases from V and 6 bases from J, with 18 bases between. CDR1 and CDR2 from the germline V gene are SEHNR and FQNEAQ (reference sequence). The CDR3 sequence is CASRESGFSANEQFF. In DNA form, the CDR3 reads TGTGCCAGCAGGGAAAGCGGGTTTTCGGCCAATGAGCAGTTCTTC.

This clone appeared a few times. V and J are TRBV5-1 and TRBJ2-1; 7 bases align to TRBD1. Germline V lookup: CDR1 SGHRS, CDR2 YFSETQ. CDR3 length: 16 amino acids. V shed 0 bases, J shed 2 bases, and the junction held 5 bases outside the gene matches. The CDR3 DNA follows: TGCGCCAGCAGCTTGGGTCCCCAGGGGGCCTACAATGAGCAGTTCTTC. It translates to CASSLGPQGAYNEQFF.

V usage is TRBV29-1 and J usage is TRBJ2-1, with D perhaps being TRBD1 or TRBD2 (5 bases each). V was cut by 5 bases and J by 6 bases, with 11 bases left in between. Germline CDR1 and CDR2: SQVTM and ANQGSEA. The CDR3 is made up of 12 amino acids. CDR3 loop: CSVLTAANEQFF. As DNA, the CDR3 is TGCAGCGTTCTGACAGCGGCCAATGAGCAGTTCTTC.

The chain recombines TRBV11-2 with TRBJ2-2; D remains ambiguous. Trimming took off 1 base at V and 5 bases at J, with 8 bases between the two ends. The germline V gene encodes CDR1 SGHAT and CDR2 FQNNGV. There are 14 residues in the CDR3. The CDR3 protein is CASSLVGPTGELFF. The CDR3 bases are TGTGCCAGCAGCTTAGTTGGTCCGACCGGGGAGCTGTTTTTT.

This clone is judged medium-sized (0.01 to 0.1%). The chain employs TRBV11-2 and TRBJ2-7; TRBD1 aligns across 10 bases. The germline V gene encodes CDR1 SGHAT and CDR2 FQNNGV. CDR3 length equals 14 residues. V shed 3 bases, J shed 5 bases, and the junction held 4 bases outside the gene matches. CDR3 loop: CASSFGQGDHEQYF. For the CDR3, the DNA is TGTGCCAGCAGCTTCGGACAGGGGGATCACGAGCAGTACTTC. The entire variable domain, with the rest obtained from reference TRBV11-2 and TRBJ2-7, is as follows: EAGVAQSPRYKIIEKRQSVAFWCNPISGHATLYWYQQILGQGPKLLIQFQNNGVVDDSQLPKDRFSAERLKGVDSTLKIQPAKLEDSAVYLCASSFGQGDHEQYFGPGTRLTVT.

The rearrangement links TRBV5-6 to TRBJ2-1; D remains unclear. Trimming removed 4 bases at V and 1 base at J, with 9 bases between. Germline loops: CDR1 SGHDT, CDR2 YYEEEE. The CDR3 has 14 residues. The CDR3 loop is CASSPQWSYNEQFF. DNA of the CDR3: TGTGCCAGCAGCCCACAATGGTCCTACAATGAGCAGTTCTTC.

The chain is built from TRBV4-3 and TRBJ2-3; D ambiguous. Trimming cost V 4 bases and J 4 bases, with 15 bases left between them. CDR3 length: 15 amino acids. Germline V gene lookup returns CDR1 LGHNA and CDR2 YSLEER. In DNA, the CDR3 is TGCGCCAGCAGCCCTGCTGGGGTGCCCCCAGATACGCAGTATTTT. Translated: CASSPAGVPPDTQYF.